The clone carrying this TCR beta chain was detected many times. The data originate from a study of molecular identifiers for immune sequencing clone quantification. This CDR3 region has 16 residues. CDR1 and CDR2 from the germline V gene are LNHDA and SQIVND (reference sequence). Trimming cost V 6 bases and J 5 bases; bases outside gene matches: 5. TCRdb itself ran the PCR reads through MiXCR, one entry per CDR3 protein. The data contain about 63,000 distinct CDR3 sequences, around 19% of them singletons. Sample: naive CD8+ T cells from blood, with Jurkat cell RNA spiked in. The subset denotes: FACS-sorted CD8+CD4-CCR7+CD45RA+ naive T cells. The rearrangement links TRBV19 to TRBJ2-2; 14 bases are a match to TRBD2. This sequence was found in a human donor in good health. Some libraries in this study had Jurkat cell RNA spiked in. This chain's CDR3 is CASSGTSGSFTGELFF. Here the CDR3 DNA reads TGTGCCAGTAGCGGGACTAGCGGGAGTTTTACCGGGGAGCTGTTTTTT.